This section outlines one T cell receptor beta chain sequence together with its context. It lacks a known antigen. No per-base quality is available; no much larger clone lies one base away. Sequences SGDLS (CDR1) and YYNGEE (CDR2) are obtained from the germline V gene. The CDR3 runs 14 residues from the cysteine to the phenylalanine. The retained sequence is limited to the CDR3, 42 bases, with the frame set at the first base. V is cut back by 6 bases and J by 10 bases, with 5 bases in the junction unmatched. These data belong to a study of cytomegalovirus exposure and HLA in healthy donors (dated by TCRdb to between 2016 and 2019). A note on the overall study: An earlier analysis of roughly 500 of the donors reported 250 to 300 Gb of sequence data and 100 million to 140 million unique TCR beta sequences from about 179 million T cells. Roughly 320 gigabases of sequencing data and 75 million to 85 million unique TCR sequences made up an early release that covered several hundred HLA-typed donors. The genetic ancestry cluster associated with self-reported Caucasian donors included roughly four fifths of the 350 to 500 genotyped donors. The aim of the study was to test whether cataloging public T cell receptors could identify signatures of past pathogen exposure. The study used immunosequencing to profile the T cell repertoires of around 600 subjects and linked those repertoires to cytomegalovirus serostatus. A separate validation cohort of roughly 130 different subjects was used in addition to the 666-subject first cohort. To predict cytomegalovirus infection status, the study combined high-throughput TCR immunosequencing, statistical association of individual TCRs with disease status, and machine learning. A later analysis re-examined previously published TCR beta repertoires from more than 650 donors and added high-resolution HLA genotyping to investigate patterns of TCR occurrence. Rather than drawing on any new phenotypic data, the later analysis identified candidate immune exposures from TCR beta sequences and the way those sequences occurred across donors. In an earlier analysis of roughly 580 of the donors, high-throughput TCR beta sequencing was used to judge whether each TCR beta V gene segment behaved as functional or pseudogenic. Alongside the repertoire data, information on donor age, sex, ethnicity and CMV serostatus was compiled. A later genetic analysis used genome-wide SNP genotypes for about 55% of the 666 donors, treating that subset as a discovery cohort. All discovery cohort repertoires had been generated on a single sequencing platform. Class I and class II HLA loci were covered by the typing at four-digit resolution. Typing coverage varied by locus: roughly 620-630 donors for A, B, C, DRB1 and DQB1; around 560 for DQA1; more than 600 for DPA1; approximately 470 for DPB1. Because of strong linkage in the cohort, five DR-DQ haplotypes were treated as single units for association and clustering. Among about 360 genotyped donors of the cohort, an average of around 240,000 unique TCR beta nucleotide sequences were sequenced per donor, around 20% of them non-productive. The investigation overall reported the following: CMV serostatus was the only immune exposure information available for the cohort. At a false discovery rate of 0.05, a later analysis linked approximately 18,000 TCR beta sequences to specific HLA alleles. A later analysis found that TCR association rates varied across HLA loci, with DRB1 alleles showing the most associated TCRs and HLA-C alleles the fewest. The authors suggested that the approach could potentially be extended to other disease states and immunological phenotypes. In a later genetic analysis, fewer N-insertions in productive TCRs were reported among donors in an Asian-associated ancestry cluster than the roughly 670-donor mean. Because HLA typing was missing for some donors at each locus, association tests included only the typed subset. A further reported finding was that TCR beta sequences accurately predicted the HLA-A and HLA-B alleles for most subjects in the first cohort. V-gene and J-gene trimming of TCR beta chains was associated with a missense DCLRE1C variant in a later genetic analysis, and the association was replicated in an independent cohort. Several of the top co-occurrence clusters appeared to be linked to parvovirus B19, influenza, CMV and Epstein-Barr virus, according to a later analysis. Linkage disequilibrium might explain the correlated functional status among segregating V segments, but an unknown experimental factor could not be excluded. According to a later analysis, most CMV-associated TCR beta chains appeared to be HLA-restricted, and the HLA associations seemed to be driven largely by CMV exposure. The 87-base-pair reads could not distinguish some IMGT-functional V segments, including TRBV6-2 and TRBV6-3, so those segments were excluded. A total of 150 to 200 TCR beta chains were listed by the study as associated with cytomegalovirus. This cohort had only TCR beta chains sequenced, and the lack of alpha or paired-chain data limited which features could be detected. A cluster of highly shared sequence variants was judged likely to represent a technical artifact of the sequencing pipeline. A later analysis found that HLA-associated TCR beta chains were more clonally expanded and had lower generation probabilities than equally common non-associated chains. A few of the identified cytomegalovirus-associated TCR beta chains were confirmed in vitro to be specific for cytomegalovirus antigens. While some public TCRs were present in many individuals, most TCR sequences turned up only very rarely across donors. The classifier was reported to diagnose cytomegalovirus status with high specificity and sensitivity in both the original cohort and the validation cohort. When HLA alleles, especially DR and DQ, strongly co-occurred, attributing TCR associations to individual alleles was difficult. The presence/absence analyses assumed that sequencing depth was roughly uniform across donors, and that assumption may not be true. Because counts were too low, roughly 16 rarely observed V segments, including chromosome 9 orphons, were excluded from the earlier analysis of 587 of the donors. Broadly in line with IMGT annotations, most TCR beta V segments showed up in productive rearrangements about 87% or about 30% of the time in an earlier analysis of approximately 600 of the donors.

The library was built by means of the immunoSEQ multiplex PCR assay. The multiplex PCR relied on a mix of 60 forward primers for TCR Vbeta segments and 13 reverse primers for TCR Jbeta segments. The CDR3 region of rearranged TCR beta genes was amplified from genomic DNA by a multiplex PCR assay. Amplified TCR beta libraries were sequenced as 87-base-pair reads on the Illumina HiSeq System. On the authors' methods: A later analysis counted some 80 million unique TCR beta chains across the 500 to 850 repertoires, and roughly 9.9 million of these chains were shared by at least two donors. A nearest-neighbor algorithm error-corrected the raw reads and collapsed the reads into unique sequences, merging closely related sequences to remove PCR and sequencing errors. Alignment of CDR3 sequences to IMGT reference sequences was used to assign V, D and J gene segments. For a sequence to be retained, a match of at least six nucleotides to both a V gene segment and a J gene segment was required. Rearrangements were called productive when the CDR3 lacked stop codons and stayed in frame with V and J; all others were non-productive. CDR3 was defined by IMGT convention, running from the second conserved V-encoded cysteine to the conserved J-encoded phenylalanine. The earlier analysis of about 570 of the donors excluded any sequence lacking an unambiguous match to a single V gene segment. An earlier analysis of 587 of the donors called V segments functional above 56.7% productive rearrangements and segregating when the between-donor standard deviation exceeded 5%. To diagnose cytomegalovirus status from the catalog of TCR beta chain sequences, a statistical classification framework was built. In a later analysis, V and J genes were assigned by comparing TCR nucleotide sequences against IMGT/GENE-DB human TR gene sequences. In a later analysis, CDR3 sequences and most-parsimonious VDJ recombination scenarios were assigned using the TCRdist pipeline. A later analysis defined each TCR beta chain by its CDR3 amino acid sequence plus V-gene family, and excluded reads lacking a unique V-gene family. As a way to deal with suspected cross-contamination and a sequencing artifact, a later analysis dropped approximately 570 nucleotide sequences that were highly shared and had low generation probability. A later analysis calculated a clonal expansion index for each public chain from normalized within-repertoire ranks of inferred template counts. Generation probabilities in a later analysis came from a VDJ recombination model fitted to out-of-frame rearrangements, and those results were checked against IGoR. In a later analysis, hypergeometric tests were used to score TCR-TCR, TCR-HLA and TCR-CMV co-occurrence, with a repertoire-size bias correction applied to TCR pairs. To estimate false discovery rates, a later analysis permuted the HLA or CMV assignments 20 times. A later analysis grouped co-occurring TCRs with DBSCAN, adding TCRdist sequence similarity when clustering within HLA-allele-positive subsets. For co-occurrence clustering, repertoires with fewer than 30,000 or more than 120,000 public chains were excluded, along with roughly 5 repertoires with anomalous nucleotide sharing. TCRdb holds this immuneACCESS table with in-frame rearrangements only. Some clones are missing; in checked studies, unresolved V genes explain under half, and the rest has no known cause. V, J and clone size reflect that table, while D and trimming were determined from the DNA. The table for this sample lists approximately 50,000 clones; around three fifths of them were counted only once. The ten top clones hold about 11% of the sample.

The cohort was made up of approximately 670 healthy bone marrow donors. At the time of sampling, all cohort members were nominally healthy, though unrecorded immune exposures were likely present. CMV serostatus was positive for around 310 and negative for about half of the roughly 670 cohort members, and was not recorded for this donor. Each donor provided a peripheral blood sample, and peripheral blood mononuclear cells were used for TCR beta sequencing. The Qiagen DNeasy Blood Extraction Kit was used to extract genomic DNA from the blood cell samples. This clonotype was sampled from a human donor in good health. Source material: PBMCs. The chain employs TRBV9 and TRBJ2-1; TRBD2 aligns with 15 central bases. The DNA is as follows: TGTGCCAGCAAAAGGACTAGCGGGGGGGGAGAGCAGTTCTTC. Protein translation: CASKRTSGGGEQFF.